This TCR beta chain was recovered during a study of T-cell reconstitution after alpha-beta-depleted transplantation in children. Unique molecular identifiers were used to barcode this TCRbeta library. TCRdb reprocessed the PCR reads via MiXCR and lists one record per CDR3 protein. The profile shows hundreds of thousands of distinct CDR3 sequences, over 15% of them singletons. Germline V lookup: CDR1 SGHAT, CDR2 FQNNGV. The V and J ends lost 5 bases and 0 bases, in that order; junction bases with no gene match: 5. The CDR3 is 15 amino acids. In its sample, this clonotype was seen a few times. The TCR originated in a human donor who donated a stem cell graft to a child with acute myeloid leukemia. Sample: PBMCs from the stem cell graft donor, taken from the stem cell graft. V gene TRBV11-2 combines with J gene TRBJ2-3; 7 bases fit TRBD1. The CDR3 nucleotides read TGTGCCAGCAGCCGACAGGGATCCAGCACAGATACGCAGTATTTT. Protein: CASSRQGSSTDTQYF.